This T cell receptor beta chain was documented in a study of T cell changes during pregnancy in multiple sclerosis. Some clones are missing from TCRdb's copy, which holds only in-frame ones; the method was immunoSEQ multiplex PCR. The sample carries fewer than 60,000 clones, about 90% recorded once. V shed 6 bases and J shed 7 bases, with 9 bases lying between them. Germline loops: CDR1 MNHNS, CDR2 SASEGT. The CDR3 extends over 11 amino acids. The TCR sequence derives from a female donor in good health, enrolled as a control in a pregnancy study. Sequenced here: peripheral blood, sampled in the third trimester of pregnancy. V gene TRBV6-1 combines with J gene TRBJ2-5; D perhaps matches TRBD2 (6 bases). The chain's CDR3 is CASRGTRTQYF. The CDR3, as DNA: TGTGCCAGCAGGGGGACTCGGACCCAGTACTTC.